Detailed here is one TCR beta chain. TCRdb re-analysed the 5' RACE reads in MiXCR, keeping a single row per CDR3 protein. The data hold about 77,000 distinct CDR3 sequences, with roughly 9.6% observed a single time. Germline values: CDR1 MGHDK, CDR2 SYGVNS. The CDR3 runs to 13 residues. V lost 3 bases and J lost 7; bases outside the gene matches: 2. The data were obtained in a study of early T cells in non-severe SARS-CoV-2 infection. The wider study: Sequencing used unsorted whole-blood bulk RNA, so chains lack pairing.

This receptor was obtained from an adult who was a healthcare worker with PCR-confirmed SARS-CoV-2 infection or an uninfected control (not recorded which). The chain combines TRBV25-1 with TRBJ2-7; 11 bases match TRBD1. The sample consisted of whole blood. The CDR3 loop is CASSEDRGREQYF. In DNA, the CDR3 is TGTGCCAGCAGTGAGGACAGGGGGCGAGAGCAGTACTTC.